The 5 T cell receptor beta chains below were found in one sample sequenced in a study of T cell repertoires in cytomegalovirus infection (dated by TCRdb to between 2017 and 2020). Their antigen targets remain unknown. The sample's treatment or condition, from its label and the paper: in vitro stimulation with specific CMV peptide epitopes to enrich CMV-specific T cells. The sequencer was an Illumina HiSeq 1500. TCRdb cleaned the public reads at Q25 with fastp, built clones with MiXCR and kept in-frame beta chains. Rows with one shared CDR3 protein collapse into an entry with the most common genes and DNA. This sample is represented by around 360,000 distinct CDR3 sequences; about 35% of them were singletons. The ten largest clones add up to roughly 14% of the sample. The specimen was cultured PBMCs, collected from culture after CMV antigen stimulation. All receptors come from a human donor in good health (CMV status not recorded). Some clones in this sample may be carry-over from other donors' samples.

This clonotype turned up a few times. The chain combines TRBV4-1 with TRBJ1-1; D is unclear. The CDR3 loop spans 15 amino acids. Trimming shortened V by 1 base and J by 4 bases, and 13 bases separated the two germline ends. Germline CDR1 is MGHRA and CDR2 is YSYEKL. Here the CDR3 reads CASSQGFHRLTEAFF. The CDR3 region has the DNA TGCGCCAGCAGCCAAGGGTTTCACCGCCTCACTGAAGCTTTCTTT.

The rearrangement joins TRBV7-9 to TRBJ1-2, with TRBD1 identical over 7 bases. V gave up 5 bases and J gave up 3 bases; unmatched junction bases: 3. The CDR3 totals 13 residues. CDR1 is SEHNR and CDR2 is FQNEAQ in the germline V gene (reference sequence). DNA of the CDR3: TGTGCCAGCAGCGGACAGGAGTACTATGGCTACACCTTC. It codes for CASSGQEYYGYTF.

The CDR3 DNA sequence: TGTGCCAGCAGCAGGAGACAGGGGGCTCAAGAGACCCAGTACTTC. Its translation: CASSRRQGAQETQYF. The chain combines TRBV5-4 with TRBJ2-5, with 10 bases aligning to TRBD1. V lost 4 bases, J lost 2 bases, and 5 bases stayed unmatched. Germline values: CDR1 SGHNT, CDR2 YYREEE (reference sequence). The CDR3 sequence is 15 residues long.

V usage is TRBV2 and J usage is TRBJ2-2; possibly TRBD1 for D (6 bases). CDR1 and CDR2 (germline): SNHLY, FYNNEI. The V end was cut by 6 bases, the J end by 6 bases, with 17 bases between. The CDR3 spans 15 residues. The CDR3 protein is CASSALSTGPGELFF. The CDR3 DNA is TGTGCCAGCAGCGCTCTATCGACAGGCCCCGGGGAGCTGTTTTTT.

The V call is TRBV19, the J call TRBJ2-1; no reliable D call. V was pared by 4 bases and J by 0 bases, with 10 bases between. The CDR3 consists of 15 residues. Germline V CDR1 and CDR2: LNHDA, SQIVND (reference sequence). The CDR3 DNA is TGTGCCAGTAGTAATAGCCGATACTCCTACAATGAGCAGTTCTTC. This sequence encodes CASSNSRYSYNEQFF.